This TCR beta chain was sequenced during a study of vaccination and CD4 T cells after COVID-19. At the level of the study: Sampling occurred at day 14 and days 161 to 241 post-vaccination in a few convalescent patients. Notes on the study in general: No early post-infection timepoints were studied, and convalescent patients studied were relatively few.

Germline-derived CDR1 and CDR2 are DFQATT and SNEGSKA (reference sequence). The CDR3 contains 13 residues. The V end lost 0 bases, the J end lost 5 bases, and 10 bases lay between the germline ends. Oncomine TCR Beta short-read sequencing was applied to DNA from cultured CD4+ T cells. TCRdb analysed the PCR reads with MiXCR anew, one entry per CDR3 protein. The data contain around 17,000 distinct CDR3 sequences, around 47% of them singletons. Time point specified: late sampling 161 to 241 days after vaccination in three convalescent patients. Treatment denoted: approximately nine-day PBMC culture with coronavirus spike peptide pools or control peptides (ViraFEST assay). Concerning this clonotype itself: Antigen unknown.

The sample here was CD4+ T cells from blood, cultured in vitro, taken about 7 months after SARS-CoV-2 vaccination. The chain employs TRBV20-1 and TRBJ1-2; D gene ambiguous. This sequence originates from a human donor who had recovered from COVID-19. The CDR3 region has the DNA TGCAGTGCTAGAGATAGCGGCAGTTATGGCTACACCTTC. This codes for CSARDSGSYGYTF.